Listed here is a single TCR beta chain. Antigen: not known. This CDR3 has 13 amino acids. Trimming left V 10 bases short and J 1 base short, with 13 bases between. The germline gives CDR1 KGHSH, CDR2 LQKENI. This entry comes from a study of T cell repertoires and HLA-DP antigens. Study details: The donors, ranging 18-to-29 to 60-to-69 years, included a couple of males and one female.

Study-level points and caveats: Average cumulative frequency of previously undetected clones was roughly 36% against one allele and under 55% against the other.

Repertoires were generated with immunoSEQ multiplex PCR, while TCRdb's copy carries only in-frame clones and drops some. The sample records about 89,000 clones, around nine tenths being singletons. The receptor was derived from a man between 45 and 60 years old in good health and CMV-seronegative. The chain recombines TRBV18 with TRBJ1-1; the D gene is possibly TRBD1 (5 bases). Material for sequencing was CD4+ T cells from PBMCs. CDR3 in DNA: TGTGCCACCATCGTAACAGGGAACACTGAAGCTTTCTTT. It yields the protein CATIVTGNTEAFF.